Below are 18 T cell receptor beta chains sequenced from a single sample in a study of T cells in Graves' hyperthyroidism and ophthalmopathy. The source material, RNA transcripts, was used to amplify TCR beta CDR3 regions. With the HTBI primer set, the TCR CDR3 went through a first round of RT-PCR. TCRdb redid the calling of the multiplex PCR reads with MiXCR, one entry per CDR3 protein. The sample carries approximately 740,000 distinct CDR3 sequences, 14% recorded once. Sequences were obtained from blood. These receptor sequences come from a woman between 18 and 29 years old with Graves' hyperthyroidism.

This chain links TRBV7-9 with TRBJ2-7, with 7 nucleotides matching TRBD2. CDR3 length: 14 residues. V trimming: 2 bases; J trimming: 4 bases; junction bases outside the gene matches: 5. The germline gives CDR1 SEHNR, CDR2 FQNEAQ (reference sequence). CDR3 region: CASSLKGAGYEQYF. The CDR3 DNA is TGTGCCAGCAGCTTAAAGGGAGCGGGATACGAGCAGTACTTC.

This chain connects TRBV9 to TRBJ2-1; no clear D. Trimming shortened V by 2 bases and J by 9 bases, and 9 bases separated the two germline ends. Germline CDR1 SGDLS, CDR2 YYNGEE. This CDR3 is 12 amino acids long. The CDR3 sequence: CASSVTPGEQFF. As DNA, the CDR3 is TGTGCCAGCAGCGTCACGCCCGGTGAGCAGTTCTTC.

This clonotype occurred many times. This chain links TRBV7-3 with TRBJ2-3, with 11 bases aligning to TRBD2. V gave up 5 bases and J gave up 4 bases; unmatched junction bases: 11. The CDR3 totals 17 residues. Looked up from germline, CDR1 is SGHTA and CDR2 is FQGTGA. The CDR3 protein is CASSLSLLAGESDTQYF. As DNA, the CDR3 is TGTGCCAGCAGCCTCTCCTTACTAGCGGGGGAGTCAGATACGCAGTATTTT.

This rearrangement joins TRBV19 to TRBJ2-2; the match to TRBD2 covers 10 bases. Germline V gene data show CDR1 as LNHDA and CDR2 as SQIVND (reference sequence). The CDR3 is 18 residues long. Unmatched junction bases numbered 14, after V lost 6 bases and J lost 4 bases. This chain's CDR3 is CASSGEAGGISLTGELFF. CDR3 coding DNA: TGTGCCAGTAGCGGGGAAGCGGGAGGGATTAGTCTCACCGGGGAGCTGTTTTTT.

This sequence joins TRBV28 and TRBJ2-1, with 13 bases lining up with TRBD2. The CDR3 has 16 amino acids. CDR1 is MDHEN, CDR2 SYDVKM, per germline. The V gene end was trimmed by 5 bases and the J gene end by 8 bases; junction bases not matched to a gene: 9. CDR3 sequence reads: CASSTPTSGRVDEQFF. Written as DNA, the CDR3 is TGTGCCAGCAGTACACCAACTAGCGGGAGGGTCGATGAGCAGTTCTTC.

This clonotype was seen at least ten times. Germline is not matched at one junction end, which may reflect a read error. V usage is TRBV6-2 or TRBV6-3 and J usage is TRBJ2-5; 8 bases are shared with TRBD2. The CDR3 has 17 residues. Germline loops: CDR1 MNHEY, CDR2 SVGEGT. The CDR3: CASSYSAGGGIKETQYF. CDR3 DNA sequence: TGTGCCAGCAGCTACTCCGCGGGAGGCGGGATTAAAGAGACCCAGTACTTC.

The chain is built from TRBV7-2 and TRBJ2-2; TRBD2 matches at 8 bases. Germline CDR1 and CDR2: SGHTA and FQGNSA. This CDR3 has 15 residues. V was clipped by 5 bases and J by 2 bases; unmatched bases: 4. The CDR3 sequence is CASSVLAANTGELFF. CDR3 coding DNA: TGTGCCAGCAGCGTACTAGCGGCTAACACCGGGGAGCTGTTTTTT.

A few counts support this clonotype. The chain has TRBV18 and TRBJ2-5, with D unclear. The CDR3 consists of 12 residues. V lost 4 bases and J 7 bases, leaving 10 bases between the germline ends. Germline V lookup: CDR1 KGHSH, CDR2 LQKENI. The CDR3 reads CASSRSAATQYF. CDR3 nucleotide sequence: TGTGCCAGCTCACGCTCCGCGGCGACCCAGTACTTC. Complete variable domain (other parts from reference TRBV18 and TRBJ2-5): NAGVMQNPRHLVRRRGQEARLRCSPMKGHSHVYWYRQLPEEGLKFMVYLQKENIIDESGMPKERFSAEFPKEGPSILRIQQVVRGDSAAYFCASSRSAATQYFGPGTRLLVL.

This clonotype was detected a few times. The chain recombines TRBV6-5 with TRBJ2-3, with D unresolved. This CDR3 has 14 amino acids. The germline V gene has CDR1 MNHEY and CDR2 SVGAGI. The V end lost 2 bases, the J end lost 4 bases, and 10 bases lay between the germline ends. The CDR3 spells CASSYPTKADTQYF. Here the CDR3 DNA reads TGTGCCAGCAGTTACCCGACAAAGGCAGATACGCAGTATTTT.

This clonotype has more than one count but fewer than ten. V and J are TRBV7-2 and TRBJ2-7; TRBD2 might be the D (5 bases). The CDR3 has 15 amino acids. Germline V gene lookup returns CDR1 SGHTA and CDR2 FQGNSA. The V gene lost 0 bases and the J gene lost 4 bases, with 13 bases spanning the gap. As DNA, the CDR3 is TGTGCCAGCAGCTTAGCGGCTAGCTCGGGGTACGAGCAGTACTTC. Translation: CASSLAASSGYEQYF.

This clonotype came up a few times. A much larger clone differs by one base, so this may be a read error. The chain has TRBV7-2 and TRBJ2-3, with D perhaps TRBD1 or TRBD2 (5 bases each). This CDR3 region has 15 residues. Germline-derived CDR1 and CDR2 are SGHTA and FQGNSA. The DNA of the CDR3 is TGTGCCAGCAGCGGCTCGAGCGGATCGACTGGGACGCGGTATTTT. This encodes CASSGSSGSTGTRYF.

This clonotype occurred many times. The V and J genes are TRBV28 and TRBJ2-5, with a tentative D call TRBD2 (6 bases). CDR1 is MDHEN and CDR2 is SYDVKM in the germline V gene. CDR3 length: 14 amino acids. V gave up 1 base and J gave up 7 bases, with 13 bases separating them. CDR3 region: CASSLSGVRGTQYF. In DNA form, the CDR3 reads TGTGCCAGCAGTTTATCGGGGGTGCGGGGGACCCAGTACTTC.

J is TRBJ2-3 and V is TRBV27; D is ambiguous. Looked up from germline, CDR1 is MNHEY and CDR2 is SMNVEV (reference sequence). The CDR3 consists of 14 residues. V lost 4 bases to trimming and J lost 2 bases, with 10 bases between them. CDR3 sequence reads: CASSSTIPTDTQYF. Written as DNA, the CDR3 is TGTGCCAGCAGTTCCACTATCCCCACAGATACGCAGTATTTT.

In the case of this clonotype: A read error may be the cause here, since a much bigger clone is one base away. Because it lacks the conserved phenylalanine or tryptophan at the end, this CDR3 is likely a read error. The J gene is TRBJ2-1, the V gene TRBV4-3, with TRBD2 identical over 14 bases. Germline lookup yields CDR1 LGHNA and CDR2 YSLEER. V was clipped by 1 base and J by 2 bases; unmatched bases: 7. CDR3 length: 19 residues. The DNA for the CDR3 is TGCGCCAGCAGCCAAGCCCGACTAGCGGGAGGGCCGCCCTACAATGAGCAGTTCATC. It codes for CASSQARLAGGPPYNEQFI.

This clonotype was observed at least ten times. The CDR3, as DNA: TGTGCCAGCAGTCCTCTAGGGACAGGGGTGGAAGAGACCCAGTACTTC. It specifies CASSPLGTGVEETQYF. This chain connects TRBV12-3 or TRBV12-4 to TRBJ2-5, with 10 positions matching TRBD1. The CDR3 consists of 16 residues. V was clipped by 5 bases and J by 3 bases; unmatched bases: 9.

Note on this clonotype: A much larger clone lies a single base off, so this may be a read error. The chain employs TRBV2 and TRBJ2-3; tentative D call: TRBD2 (6 bases). Germline CDR1 SNHLY, CDR2 FYNNEI. V gave up 11 bases and J gave up 2 bases, with 23 bases separating them. This CDR3 is built from 16 residues. This CDR3 is CAGTLRLDRTTDTQYF. For the CDR3, the DNA is TGTGCCGGCACCCTACGACTAGATCGTACCACAGATACGCAGTATTTT.

This chain connects TRBV4-1 to TRBJ1-1, with D possibly matching TRBD1 (5 bases). CDR3 length: 15 amino acids. Deletions cut 4 bases from V and 4 bases from J, with 16 bases between. Germline V gene sequence: CDR1 MGHRA, CDR2 YSYEKL. The CDR3 loop is CASSPLAGTSTEAFF. The CDR3 region has the DNA TGCGCCAGCAGCCCCTTGGCCGGGACCTCCACTGAAGCTTTCTTT.

The J gene is TRBJ2-1, the V gene TRBV11-2; 11 bases are shared with TRBD2. Losses at the gene ends were 2 bases for V and 0 bases for J; bases not matched to a gene: 9. Germline assignment: CDR1 SGHAT and CDR2 FQNNGV. The CDR3 is 19 amino acids. CDR3 sequence reads: CASSLIAGGPGSSYNEQFF. The CDR3 DNA is TGTGCCAGCAGCTTAATAGCGGGAGGGCCCGGGAGCTCCTACAATGAGCAGTTCTTC.